Shown below are 29 T cell receptor beta chains from a single sample sequenced in a study of blood T cell repertoires in COVID-19. Sequenced by immunoSEQ multiplex PCR; TCRdb stores in-frame clones only, minus some. In the table there are a few hundred thousand clones, more than 85% of which are singletons. The material sequenced was peripheral blood. The receptor set was obtained from a human donor in a cohort sampled during active COVID-19.

This clone was detected many times. The V gene is TRBV7-6, the J gene TRBJ2-5; D uncertain. Germline V lookup: CDR1 SGHVS, CDR2 FNYEAQ. The CDR3 spans 12 residues. The V end lost 2 bases, the J end lost 4 bases, and 5 bases lay between the germline ends. CDR3 sequence (DNA): TGTGCCAGCAGCTTATATAGAGAGACCCAGTACTTC. Residues: CASSLYRETQYF.

The genes are TRBV5-4 and TRBJ2-7, with 10 bases lining up with TRBD2. J gave up 6 bases and V 2 bases, and 8 bases lay outside the gene matches. The length of the CDR3 is 15 residues. Looked up from germline, CDR1 is SGHNT and CDR2 is YYREEE (reference sequence). The chain's CDR3 is CASSFDGLAGAEQYF. The CDR3 coding sequence is TGTGCCAGCAGCTTTGATGGGCTAGCGGGAGCCGAGCAGTACTTC.

The V call is TRBV3-1 (or the pseudogene TRBV3-2), the J call TRBJ2-1; 15 nucleotides align to TRBD2. Germline CDR1 and CDR2: LGHDT and YNNKEL (reference sequence). V lost 4 bases and J lost 7; bases outside the gene matches: 2. The length of the CDR3 is 15 residues. CDR3 loop: CASSLGLAGGNEQFF. Written as DNA, the CDR3 is TGTGCCAGCAGCCTGGGACTAGCGGGGGGAAATGAGCAGTTCTTC.

The chain uses TRBV7-2 and TRBJ2-7; 11 nucleotides match TRBD1. The CDR3 sequence is 16 residues long. Looked up from germline, CDR1 is SGHTA and CDR2 is FQGNSA. The J segment lost 6 bases and the V segment lost 5 bases, leaving 12 bases of the junction unmatched. CDR3 residues: CASSIPPGTGGVEQYF. CDR3 nucleotides: TGTGCCAGCAGCATACCCCCCGGGACAGGGGGGGTCGAGCAGTACTTC. Looking up the rest from reference TRBV7-2 and TRBJ2-7 gives the full variable domain: GAGVSQSPSNKVTEKGKDVELRCDPISGHTALYWYRQSLGQGLEFLIYFQGNSAPDKSGLPSDRFSAERTGGSVSTLTIQRTQQEDSAVYLCASSIPPGTGGVEQYFGPGTRLTVT.

V gene TRBV2 combines with J gene TRBJ2-3, with TRBD1 as a possible D gene (6 bases). Germline values: CDR1 SNHLY, CDR2 FYNNEI. The CDR3 totals 14 residues. V lost 7 bases and J lost 3, with 14 bases in between. The CDR3 DNA follows: TGTGCCAGCATCGGCGGGCAGGGGACAGATACGCAGTATTTT. This translates into CASIGGQGTDTQYF.

V usage is TRBV4-1 and J usage is TRBJ2-2, with D possibly TRBD1 on 6 matching bases. The CDR3 length is 16 residues. In germline, CDR1 is MGHRA, CDR2 YSYEKL. V was clipped by 1 base and J by 7 bases, with 16 bases between them. The DNA for the CDR3 is TGCGCCAGCAGCCAAGTGTCAGGGGAAGAAATCGGGGAGCTGTTTTTT. Its translation is CASSQVSGEEIGELFF.

The chain couples TRBV30 to TRBJ1-1; D perhaps matches TRBD1 (6 bases). Trimming removed 2 bases at V and 1 base at J, with 8 bases between. Germline CDR1 GTSNPN, CDR2 SVGIG (reference sequence). CDR3 length: 13 amino acids. The CDR3 bases are TGTGCCTGGAGTAGACAGGAGAACACTGAAGCTTTCTTT. It translates to CAWSRQENTEAFF. Looking up the rest from reference TRBV30 and TRBJ1-1 gives the full variable domain: SQTIHQWPATLVQPVGSPLSLECTVEGTSNPNLYWYRQAAGRGLQLLFYSVGIGQISSEVPQNLSASRPQDRQFILSSKKLLLSDSGFYLCAWSRQENTEAFFGQGTRLTVV.

J is TRBJ1-1 and V is TRBV15; 9 bases line up with TRBD1. J gave up 7 bases and V 0 bases, and 15 bases lay outside the gene matches. Germline V gene data show CDR1 as LNHNV and CDR2 as YYDKDF (reference sequence). The CDR3 extends over 18 amino acids. CDR3 in amino acids: CATSRDLGDRDLNSEAFF. CDR3 bases: TGTGCCACCAGCAGAGATCTTGGGGACAGGGATTTGAATAGTGAAGCTTTCTTT. The variable domain in full, completed from reference TRBV15 and TRBJ1-1, reads DAMVIQNPRYQVTQFGKPVTLSCSQTLNHNVMYWYQQKSSQAPKLLFHYYDKDFNNEADTPDNFQSRRPNTSFCFLDIRSPGLGDTAMYLCATSRDLGDRDLNSEAFFGQGTRLTVV.

This rearrangement joins TRBV3-1 (or the pseudogene TRBV3-2) to TRBJ1-2; 9 bases agree with TRBD1. Germline values: CDR1 LGHDT, CDR2 YNNKEL (reference sequence). This CDR3 contains 14 residues. Trimming at V came to 3 bases and at J to 8 bases, leaving 7 bases not matched to a gene. The CDR3 here is CASSHGQGIVGYTF. The CDR3 region has the DNA TGTGCCAGCAGCCACGGACAGGGGATAGTCGGCTACACCTTC.

V gene TRBV7-9 combines with J gene TRBJ2-6, with 7 bases aligning to TRBD1. CDR1 SEHNR and CDR2 FQNEAQ come from the germline V gene (reference sequence). V shed 6 bases, J shed 0 bases, and the junction held 8 bases outside the gene matches. The CDR3 consists of 17 residues. The CDR3 nucleotides read TGTGCCAGCAGTCCCGGGACAGAGGGCTCTGGGGCCAACGTCCTGACTTTC. It codes for CASSPGTEGSGANVLTF.

The V and J genes are TRBV7-3 and TRBJ2-3; 7 nucleotides agree with TRBD2. The CDR3 is 14 residues long. Looked up from germline, CDR1 is SGHTA and CDR2 is FQGTGA. After removal of 7 bases from V and 0 bases from J, the junction contained 4 bases not matched to a gene. The CDR3 is CASKRDQSTDTQYF. CDR3 nucleotides: TGTGCCAGCAAGCGGGACCAGAGCACAGATACGCAGTATTTT.

The V call is TRBV19, the J call TRBJ2-1, with 12 bases fitting TRBD2. Germline CDR1 reads LNHDA; CDR2 reads SQIVND (reference sequence). The CDR3 is 18 residues long. V lost 6 bases to trimming and J lost 7 bases; unmatched junction nucleotides: 16. The CDR3 here is CASRRTSGTNSAGNEQFF. The CDR3 nucleotides read TGTGCCAGTAGAAGGACTAGCGGGACCAATTCTGCGGGAAATGAGCAGTTCTTC.

V usage is TRBV11-2 and J usage is TRBJ1-2, with TRBD1 as a possible D gene (6 bases). V lost 4 bases and J lost 3, with 15 bases in between. This CDR3 has 15 amino acids. Per germline, CDR1 SGHAT and CDR2 FQNNGV. In nucleotides, the CDR3 is TGTGCCAGCAGCTCCGTGGGACATTCGTACTATGGCTACACCTTC. It encodes CASSSVGHSYYGYTF.

About this clone: The junction does not match germline at one end; this may be a read error. This chain connects TRBV4-1 to TRBJ2-7; D may be TRBD1 (6 bases). Germline loops: CDR1 MGHRA, CDR2 YSYEKL. This CDR3 contains 14 residues. The CDR3 region has the DNA TGCGCCAGCAGCCAAGTCGAAGGGGACATCACAGCGGACTTC. Translation gives CASSQVEGDITADF.

The chain carries TRBV15 and TRBJ1-1, with a weak D call TRBD1 (6 bases). V was pared by 3 bases and J by 1 base, with 18 bases between. Germline V lookup: CDR1 LNHNV, CDR2 YYDKDF (reference sequence). The CDR3 totals 17 residues. CDR3 protein: CATSRAPRGTPNTEAFF. The CDR3 DNA follows: TGTGCCACCAGCAGGGCCCCGAGGGGGACACCGAACACTGAAGCTTTCTTT.

This clone has a single count. The V gene is TRBV19, the J gene TRBJ2-1, with TRBD2 identical over 7 bases. CDR1 and CDR2 from the germline V gene are LNHDA and SQIVND (reference sequence). The trim removed 6 bases at V and 4 bases at J, leaving 15 bases unmatched. The CDR3 has 17 amino acids. CDR3: CASRSSGPITGYNEQFF. CDR3 nucleotide sequence: TGTGCCAGTAGGTCTAGCGGTCCTATTACGGGTTACAATGAGCAGTTCTTC.

The chain uses TRBV11-3 and TRBJ2-5, with D uncertain. The CDR3 length is 13 residues. V was cut by 3 bases and J by 4 bases, with 9 bases left in between. CDR1 and CDR2 (germline): SGHNT, YENEEA. The CDR3 reads CASSLSPGETQYF. In nucleotides, the CDR3 is TGTGCCAGCAGCTTGAGTCCGGGAGAGACCCAGTACTTC.

The rearrangement uses TRBV15 and TRBJ1-4; TRBD1 matches 7 bases. The trim removed 0 bases at V and 2 bases at J, leaving 0 bases unmatched. CDR3 length equals 15 residues. Germline-derived CDR1 and CDR2 are LNHNV and YYDKDF (reference sequence). CDR3 nucleotide sequence: TGTGCCACCAGCAGAGAAGGGGGCACTAATGAAAAACTGTTTTTT. Encoded protein: CATSREGGTNEKLFF.

The chain carries TRBV6-1 and TRBJ1-5, with 9 bases that match TRBD1. CDR3 size: 18 residues. Unmatched junction bases numbered 7, after V lost 1 base and J lost 0 bases. CDR1 is MNHNS and CDR2 is SASEGT in the germline V gene. The CDR3 here is CASSEEGTGSISNQPQHF. CDR3 sequence (DNA): TGTGCCAGCAGTGAAGAGGGGACAGGGTCGATTAGCAATCAGCCCCAGCATTTT.

This clone was seen a handful of times. This sequence joins TRBV16 and TRBJ2-7; 7 nucleotides agree with TRBD2. Looked up from germline, CDR1 is KGHSY and CDR2 is FQNENV. This CDR3 contains 11 residues. The V segment lost 8 bases and the J segment 7 bases; nucleotides outside the gene matches: 5. In DNA, the CDR3 is TGTGCCAGCTCAAGCGGGGCGGAGCAGTACTTC. Translating gives CASSSGAEQYF.

V gene TRBV5-1 combines with J gene TRBJ1-3, with 9 nucleotides matching TRBD1. Germline CDR1 is SGHRS and CDR2 is YFSETQ. The V and J ends lost 5 bases and 1 base, in that order; junction bases with no gene match: 7. This CDR3 spans 16 amino acids. CDR3 in DNA: TGCGCCAGCAGATCCGGGACAGGGCTGTCTGGAAACACCATATATTTT. Translated: CASRSGTGLSGNTIYF. Full variable domain (outside the CDR3, taken from reference TRBV5-1 and TRBJ1-3): KAGVTQTPRYLIKTRGQQVTLSCSPISGHRSVSWYQQTPGQGLQFLFEYFSETQRNKGNFPGRFSGRQFSNSRSEMNVSTLELGDSALYLCASRSGTGLSGNTIYFGEGSWLTVV.

This chain links TRBV5-4 with TRBJ1-6; TRBD1 agrees at 9 bases. Per germline, CDR1 SGHNT and CDR2 YYREEE (reference sequence). The CDR3 loop spans 14 amino acids. The V gene end was trimmed by 4 bases and the J gene end by 10 bases; junction bases not matched to a gene: 6. In DNA, the CDR3 is TGTGCCAGCAGCCTGGACAGGGGATCCTCACCCCTCCACTTT. This translates into CASSLDRGSSPLHF.

The chain joins TRBV27 to TRBJ1-3, with TRBD1 identical over 12 bases. Germline loops: CDR1 MNHEY, CDR2 SMNVEV (reference sequence). V lost 5 bases and J lost 7; bases outside the gene matches: 12. The length of the CDR3 is 17 residues. The CDR3 region is CASSPTPGQGAVNTIYF. CDR3 sequence (DNA): TGTGCCAGCAGTCCGACACCGGGACAGGGGGCAGTGAACACCATATATTTT.

This chain uses TRBV7-9 with TRBJ2-3; D perhaps matches TRBD1 (5 bases). V lost 5 bases and J 5 bases, leaving 11 bases between the germline ends. CDR3 size: 13 residues. Germline values: CDR1 SEHNR, CDR2 FQNEAQ (reference sequence). The chain's CDR3 is CASSPGPGDTQYF. Here the CDR3 DNA reads TGTGCCAGCAGCCCAGGGCCGGGAGATACGCAGTATTTT.

The chain uses TRBV6-5 and TRBJ1-1; D gene unclear. The CDR3 is 10 residues long. Deletions cut 5 bases from V and 7 bases from J, with 5 bases between. CDR1 MNHEY and CDR2 SVGAGI come from the germline V gene. The CDR3 spells CASSHHEAFF. In nucleotides, the CDR3 is TGTGCCAGCAGTCATCATGAAGCTTTCTTT.

Notes on this clone: At one end the junction does not follow the germline gene, possibly because of a read error. The V call is TRBV7-3, the J call TRBJ2-5, with 9 bases identical to TRBD2. Germline V lookup: CDR1 SGHTA, CDR2 FQGTGA. This CDR3 has 16 residues. CDR3 in DNA: TGTGCCAGCAGCCCCCAAGGGACTAGCTACCAGGAGACCCAGTACTTC. As protein: CASSPQGTSYQETQYF.

The chain carries TRBV7-9 and TRBJ2-5; TRBD2 matches 14 bases. Germline CDR1 SEHNR, CDR2 FQNEAQ (reference sequence). CDR3 length equals 19 residues. With 5 bases clipped from V and 4 bases from J, the junction kept 15 bases outside the gene matches. For the CDR3, the DNA is TGTGCCAGCAGCCCGACGACTAGCGGGGGGGCCAGTTTTATAGAGACCCAGTACTTC. Amino acids: CASSPTTSGGASFIETQYF.

This clone was counted a few times. The chain couples TRBV5-1 to TRBJ1-1; D is unresolved. This CDR3 region has 14 residues. Trimming took 0 bases from V and 1 from J, leaving 7 bases between them. Germline loops: CDR1 SGHRS, CDR2 YFSETQ. The CDR3 spells CASSLGHSNTEAFF. DNA of the CDR3: TGCGCCAGCAGCTTGGGACACTCGAACACTGAAGCTTTCTTT.

CDR3 in DNA: TGTGCCAGCTGGACACGAGATAAGAACACTGAAGCTTTCTTT. It encodes CASWTRDKNTEAFF. J is TRBJ1-1 and V is TRBV6-5; TRBD1 is a possible D gene (5 bases). Germline values: CDR1 MNHEY, CDR2 SVGAGI. There are 14 residues in the CDR3. The germline V and J ends were trimmed by 8 bases and 1 base, with 14 bases remaining between them.